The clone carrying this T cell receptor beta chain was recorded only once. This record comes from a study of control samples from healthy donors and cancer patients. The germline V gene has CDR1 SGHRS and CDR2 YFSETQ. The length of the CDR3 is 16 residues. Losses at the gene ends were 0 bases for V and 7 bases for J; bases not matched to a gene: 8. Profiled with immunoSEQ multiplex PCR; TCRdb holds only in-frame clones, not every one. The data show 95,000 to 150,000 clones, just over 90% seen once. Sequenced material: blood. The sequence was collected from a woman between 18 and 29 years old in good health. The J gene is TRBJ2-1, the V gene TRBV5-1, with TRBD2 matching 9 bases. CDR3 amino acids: CASSLVGREGRNEQFF. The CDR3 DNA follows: TGCGCCAGCAGCTTGGTGGGGCGGGAGGGTCGTAATGAGCAGTTCTTC.